This TCR beta chain was identified during a study of T cell responses to AZD1222 COVID-19 vaccine. Clones were read by immunoSEQ multiplex PCR, and TCRdb kept only the in-frame ones, dropping some. The sample consists of fewer than 100,000 clones, nearly 90% of them appearing once. Study outcomes and limitations: Clonal diversity was possibly underestimated, and white British individuals and females predominated among donors. Among spike-specific TCRs, nearly half reportedly target unmutated variant regions. Along spike, vaccine-associated CD4 TCRs were found throughout, with dominance at 160-218 and 743-854.

The sample holds a few counts of this clone. Its matching antigen is unknown. The sequence was obtained from an adult in good health. The source was peripheral blood, collected on day 0 of AZD1222 vaccination.

The chain's CDR3 is CASWGAVGTDTQYF. The CDR3 nucleotides are TGTGCCAGCTGGGGGGCCGTTGGCACAGATACGCAGTATTTT. The chain joins TRBV6-5 to TRBJ2-3; perhaps D is TRBD1 or TRBD2 (6 bases each). The CDR3 length is 14 residues. Germline CDR1 MNHEY, CDR2 SVGAGI. With 8 bases removed from V and 1 base from J, the gap between germline ends came to 13 bases.